These T cell receptor beta chains were read from a single sample in a study of human T cells and chemical hapten exposure. One entry per CDR3 protein results from TCRdb running MiXCR on the RACE reads. In the table there are tens of thousands of distinct CDR3 sequences, approximately 35% of which are singletons. Sequenced material: whole blood, taken in connection with sensitization to the hapten diphenylcyclopropenone (DPC). The receptors derive from a man aged 35 to 55 with alopecia areata. Some clones in this sample may be carry-over from other donors' samples. CDR3s include the opening cysteine and the closing phenylalanine or tryptophan. The D gene is left open where the match is weak. Clone size, where shown, is once, few, many, or a class for clones that have expanded.

clone size: NA
V gene: TRBV30
J gene: TRBJ2-7
D gene: NA
CDR3 DNA: TGTGCCTGGAGTGGCCCGGACTACGAGCAGTACTTC
CDR3 protein: CAWSGPDYEQYF

clone size: few
V gene: TRBV20-1
J gene: TRBJ2-1
D gene: TRBD1
CDR3 DNA: TGCAGTGCTCGAAACTCCGGGACAGGAAGGAATGAGCAGTTCTTC
CDR3 protein: CSARNSGTGRNEQFF

clone size: few
V gene: TRBV7-6
J gene: TRBJ2-5
D gene: TRBD2
CDR3 DNA: TGTGCCAGCAGCTACCTACTAGCGGTCCAAGAGACCCAGTACTTC
CDR3 protein: CASSYLLAVQETQYF

clone size: few
V gene: TRBV28
J gene: TRBJ2-3
D gene: NA
CDR3 DNA: TGTGCCAGCAGCCCCCGGTTGGGGGGTAGCACAGATACGCAGTATTTT
CDR3 protein: CASSPRLGGSTDTQYF

clone size: few
V gene: TRBV20-1
J gene: TRBJ2-7
D gene: TRBD2
CDR3 DNA: TGCAGTGCTCGTCCGACTAGCGCCTACGAGCAGTACTTC
CDR3 protein: CSARPTSAYEQYF

clone size: few
V gene: TRBV6-2/TRBV6-3
J gene: TRBJ2-7
D gene: NA
CDR3 DNA: TGTGCCAGCAGTTACCGCAGGGGATTCTACGAGCAGTACTTC
CDR3 protein: CASSYRRGFYEQYF

clone size: NA
V gene: TRBV4-2
J gene: TRBJ2-1
D gene: TRBD2
CDR3 DNA: TGTGCCAGCAGCCAACTCACTAGGACTAGCAGGCATGAGCAGTTCTTC
CDR3 protein: CASSQLTRTSRHEQFF

clone size: few
V gene: TRBV20-1
J gene: TRBJ2-2
D gene: NA
CDR3 DNA: TGCAGTGCCAGACTAGGACAATACACCGGGGAGCTGTTTTTT
CDR3 protein: CSARLGQYTGELFF

clone size: NA
V gene: TRBV5-4
J gene: TRBJ2-3
D gene: NA
CDR3 DNA: TGTGCCAGCAGCTTATCCACGACCACAGATACGCAGTATTTT
CDR3 protein: CASSLSTTTDTQYF

clone size: NA
V gene: TRBV28
J gene: TRBJ2-1
D gene: NA
CDR3 DNA: TGTGCCAGCAGTTCCCCCCATGAGCAGTTCTTC
CDR3 protein: CASSSPHEQFF

clone size: NA
V gene: TRBV7-3
J gene: TRBJ2-1
D gene: TRBD2
CDR3 DNA: TGTGCCAGCAGCTCCCATAGCGGGGCAGACTACAGAGAGCAGTTCTTC
CDR3 protein: CASSSHSGADYREQFF

clone size: NA
V gene: TRBV7-7
J gene: TRBJ2-5
D gene: TRBD2
CDR3 DNA: TGTGCCAGCAGCCCAGTACTAGCGGGAGTGGGGTACCAAGAGACCCAGTACTTC
CDR3 protein: CASSPVLAGVGYQETQYF

clone size: few
V gene: TRBV27
J gene: TRBJ2-5
D gene: NA
CDR3 DNA: TGTGCCAGCAGTTTATGGCGGGGTCACCAAGAGACCCAGTACTTC
CDR3 protein: CASSLWRGHQETQYF

clone size: NA
V gene: TRBV11-1
J gene: TRBJ2-1
D gene: TRBD2
CDR3 DNA: TGTGCCAGCAGCTTAAGACTAGCCCTCTGGGACAATGAGCAGTTCTTC
CDR3 protein: CASSLRLALWDNEQFF

clone size: NA
V gene: TRBV12-3/TRBV12-4
J gene: TRBJ2-1
D gene: NA
CDR3 DNA: TGTGCCAGCAGTTTGGGGAGGAGCTCCTACAATGAGCAGTTCTTC
CDR3 protein: CASSLGRSSYNEQFF

clone size: few
V gene: TRBV7-9
J gene: TRBJ2-1
D gene: TRBD2
CDR3 DNA: TGTGCCAGCAGCCCCGCCGGGACTAGCGGGGATGAGCAGTTCTTC
CDR3 protein: CASSPAGTSGDEQFF

clone size: few
V gene: TRBV28
J gene: TRBJ2-3
D gene: TRBD2
CDR3 DNA: TGTGCCAGCAGTCGCGGGGGAGACACAGATACGCAGTATTTT
CDR3 protein: CASSRGGDTDTQYF

clone size: NA
V gene: TRBV20-1
J gene: TRBJ1-5
D gene: TRBD1
CDR3 DNA: TGCAGTGCCCAGACAGGGTTGGATCAGCCCCAGCATTTT
CDR3 protein: CSAQTGLDQPQHF

clone size: NA
V gene: TRBV12-3/TRBV12-4
J gene: TRBJ2-3
D gene: NA
CDR3 DNA: TGTGCCAGCAGTTTAGGTCGGCTCACAGATACGCAGTATTTT
CDR3 protein: CASSLGRLTDTQYF

clone size: NA
V gene: TRBV27
J gene: TRBJ2-1
D gene: TRBD2
CDR3 DNA: TGTGCCAGCAGTTTATGGGAGGGCTATGAGCAGTTCTTC
CDR3 protein: CASSLWEGYEQFF

clone size: few
V gene: TRBV14
J gene: TRBJ1-6
D gene: NA
CDR3 DNA: TGTGCCAGCAGCCAGCCTCATTCACCCCTCCACTTT
CDR3 protein: CASSQPHSPLHF

clone size: NA
V gene: TRBV12-3/TRBV12-4
J gene: TRBJ2-1
D gene: NA
CDR3 DNA: TGTGCCAGCAGTTTAGTCCGGGACCCGGGGCGTGGTGAGCAGTTCTTC
CDR3 protein: CASSLVRDPGRGEQFF

clone size: few
V gene: TRBV7-9
J gene: TRBJ2-7
D gene: NA
CDR3 DNA: TGTGCCAGCACTAGATTCCCCCTCTACGAGCAGTACTTC
CDR3 protein: CASTRFPLYEQYF

clone size: NA
V gene: TRBV3-1
J gene: TRBJ1-1
D gene: NA
CDR3 DNA: TGTGCCAGCAGCTTCCAGGGGCAATTGAACACTGAAGCTTTCTTT
CDR3 protein: CASSFQGQLNTEAFF

clone size: NA
V gene: TRBV5-6
J gene: TRBJ1-1
D gene: TRBD1
CDR3 DNA: TGTGCCAGCAGCTTCTACGGACAGGGTGACACTGAAGCTTTCTTT
CDR3 protein: CASSFYGQGDTEAFF

clone size: NA
V gene: TRBV5-1
J gene: TRBJ2-5
D gene: NA
CDR3 DNA: TGCGCCAGCAGCTTGGCCGGGGAAAGCCAAGAGACCCAGTACTTC
CDR3 protein: CASSLAGESQETQYF

clone size: NA
V gene: TRBV20-1
J gene: TRBJ2-5
D gene: NA
CDR3 DNA: TGCAGTGCTAGAGCAACTCTAGCAGCTGAGACCCAGTACTTC
CDR3 protein: CSARATLAAETQYF

clone size: NA
V gene: TRBV20-1
J gene: TRBJ2-4
D gene: NA
CDR3 DNA: TGCAGTGCTAGAGTTGGGCCTGAGGGGGTCGGCGCCAAAAACATTCAGTACTTC
CDR3 protein: CSARVGPEGVGAKNIQYF

clone size: NA
V gene: TRBV7-6
J gene: TRBJ2-3
D gene: NA
CDR3 DNA: TGTGCCAGCAGCTCCCGCCCTCGAGGCATTTCTAGCACAGATACGCAGTATTTT
CDR3 protein: CASSSRPRGISSTDTQYF

clone size: few
V gene: TRBV7-9
J gene: TRBJ1-1
D gene: NA
CDR3 DNA: TGTGCCAGCAGCTTAATAGTACAGCGTGAAGCTTTCTTT
CDR3 protein: CASSLIVQREAFF

clone size: NA
V gene: TRBV21-1
J gene: TRBJ2-1
D gene: NA
CDR3 DNA: TGTGCCAGCAGCCCGGAGGGGACAGGGGCTGATCATGAGCAGTTCTTC
CDR3 protein: CASSPEGTGADHEQFF

clone size: NA
V gene: TRBV7-8
J gene: TRBJ2-7
D gene: NA
CDR3 DNA: TGTGCCAGCAGCCCTGCTGGACACACGATTACCTACGAGCAGTACTTC
CDR3 protein: CASSPAGHTITYEQYF

clone size: NA
V gene: TRBV20-1
J gene: TRBJ2-7
D gene: TRBD1
CDR3 DNA: TGCAGTGCCCAGGACAGGGAATACGAGCAGTACTTC
CDR3 protein: CSAQDREYEQYF

clone size: few
V gene: TRBV5-4
J gene: TRBJ2-7
D gene: NA
CDR3 DNA: TGTGCCAGCAGCTTGCGGGGTAGCGGAGGTTCCGAGCAGTACTTC
CDR3 protein: CASSLRGSGGSEQYF

clone size: NA
V gene: TRBV20-1
J gene: TRBJ2-1
D gene: TRBD2
CDR3 DNA: TGCAGTGCTACTATCCCGGGACTAGGTATCAATGAGCAGTTCTTC
CDR3 protein: CSATIPGLGINEQFF

clone size: NA
V gene: TRBV5-4
J gene: TRBJ2-4
D gene: TRBD2
CDR3 DNA: TGTGCCAGCAGCTTGCGTTCTCTCAGCGGGAGCCTTTTAGCCAAAAACATTCAGTACTTC
CDR3 protein: CASSLRSLSGSLLAKNIQYF

clone size: many
V gene: TRBV6-2/TRBV6-3
J gene: TRBJ1-5
D gene: NA
CDR3 DNA: TGTGCCAGCAGTCGGACGGAGAATCAGCCCCAGCATTTT
CDR3 protein: CASSRTENQPQHF

clone size: few
V gene: TRBV20-1
J gene: TRBJ1-4
D gene: TRBD1
CDR3 DNA: TGCAGTGCTCCCGGGACAGGTGAAAAACTGTTTTTT
CDR3 protein: CSAPGTGEKLFF

clone size: few
V gene: TRBV7-6
J gene: TRBJ2-1
D gene: NA
CDR3 DNA: TGTGCCAGCAGCGCAGGTGCTCCCTATGAGCAGTTCTTC
CDR3 protein: CASSAGAPYEQFF

clone size: NA
V gene: TRBV20-1
J gene: TRBJ1-1
D gene: NA
CDR3 DNA: TGCAGTGGGTCGCAGGGGAACTCTGAAGCTTTCTTT
CDR3 protein: CSGSQGNSEAFF

clone size: few
V gene: TRBV15
J gene: TRBJ2-5
D gene: TRBD1
CDR3 DNA: TGTGCCACCAGCAGAGATCCAGGGGGAGAGACCCAGTACTTC
CDR3 protein: CATSRDPGGETQYF

clone size: NA
V gene: TRBV6-1
J gene: TRBJ2-2
D gene: NA
CDR3 DNA: TGTGCCAGCAGTGTCCAGGGAGGTACTCCCGGGGAGCTGTTTTTT
CDR3 protein: CASSVQGGTPGELFF

clone size: NA
V gene: TRBV3-1
J gene: TRBJ2-5
D gene: NA
CDR3 DNA: TGTGCCAGCAGCCAATTGCCAGGGGGGTCCCAAGAGACCCAGTACTTC
CDR3 protein: CASSQLPGGSQETQYF

clone size: NA
V gene: TRBV20-1
J gene: TRBJ1-5
D gene: NA
CDR3 DNA: TGCAGTGCTACCCCTCTGGGGGTGAGTCAGCCCCAGCATTTT
CDR3 protein: CSATPLGVSQPQHF

clone size: NA
V gene: TRBV14
J gene: TRBJ2-1
D gene: NA
CDR3 DNA: TGTGCCAGCAGCCAAGGTCTAAATAGTGAGCAGTTCTTC
CDR3 protein: CASSQGLNSEQFF

clone size: medium-sized
V gene: TRBV3-1
J gene: TRBJ2-1
D gene: TRBD2
CDR3 DNA: TGTGCCAGCAGCCTCGGACTAGCGGAGGGGAGCTCCTACAATGAGCAGTTCTTC
CDR3 protein: CASSLGLAEGSSYNEQFF

clone size: NA
V gene: TRBV24-1
J gene: TRBJ1-1
D gene: NA
CDR3 DNA: TGTGCCACCAGTGACCCCAACACTGAAGCTTTCTTT
CDR3 protein: CATSDPNTEAFF

clone size: NA
V gene: TRBV7-9
J gene: TRBJ2-3
D gene: TRBD2
CDR3 DNA: TGTGCCAGCAGCATAACTAGCGGACACACAGATACGCAGTATTTT
CDR3 protein: CASSITSGHTDTQYF

clone size: NA
V gene: TRBV4-3
J gene: TRBJ1-2
D gene: TRBD1
CDR3 DNA: TGCGCCAGCAGCCAAGAGGGCAGGGGGTACTATGGCTACACCTTC
CDR3 protein: CASSQEGRGYYGYTF

clone size: few
V gene: TRBV7-9
J gene: TRBJ2-7
D gene: TRBD2
CDR3 DNA: TGTGCCAGCAGCTTGGGGACTAGCGGGAGACCGTTGACCAACTTC
CDR3 protein: CASSLGTSGRPLTNF

clone size: NA
V gene: TRBV10-3
J gene: TRBJ2-7
D gene: TRBD2
CDR3 DNA: TGTGCCATCAGTAGGACTAGCCCCTACGAGCAGTACTTC
CDR3 protein: CAISRTSPYEQYF

clone size: few
V gene: TRBV20-1
J gene: TRBJ2-1
D gene: TRBD2
CDR3 DNA: TGCAGTGCTAGAGATCCCGCTAGCGGGAGTCGGTACAATGAGCAGTTCTTC
CDR3 protein: CSARDPASGSRYNEQFF

clone size: NA
V gene: TRBV7-9
J gene: TRBJ1-1
D gene: NA
CDR3 DNA: TGTGCCAGCAGCTTGTGGATGTCAAAGAACACTGAAGCTTTCTTT
CDR3 protein: CASSLWMSKNTEAFF

clone size: many
V gene: TRBV7-9
J gene: TRBJ2-1
D gene: TRBD2
CDR3 DNA: TGTGCCAGCAAAGCTAGCGGGAGGGATGAGCAGTTCTTC
CDR3 protein: CASKASGRDEQFF

clone size: few
V gene: TRBV12-3/TRBV12-4
J gene: TRBJ2-6
D gene: NA
CDR3 DNA: TGTGCCAGCAGTTTGAACTCTGGGGCCAACGTCCTGACTTTC
CDR3 protein: CASSLNSGANVLTF

clone size: NA
V gene: TRBV28
J gene: TRBJ2-7
D gene: TRBD2
CDR3 DNA: TGTGCCAGCAGTTTTCCCTTTGCTAGCGGCTACGAGCAGTACTTC
CDR3 protein: CASSFPFASGYEQYF

clone size: NA
V gene: TRBV13
J gene: TRBJ1-3
D gene: NA
CDR3 DNA: TGTGCCAGCAGCTTAGGGCCCGACGGCTCTGGAAACACCATATATTTT
CDR3 protein: CASSLGPDGSGNTIYF

clone size: NA
V gene: TRBV6-2/TRBV6-3
J gene: TRBJ2-7
D gene: NA
CDR3 DNA: TGTGCCAGCAGTGACAGACGACAGGTCGACGAGCAGTACTTC
CDR3 protein: CASSDRRQVDEQYF

clone size: NA
V gene: TRBV20-1
J gene: TRBJ2-3
D gene: NA
CDR3 DNA: TGCAGTGCTACTAAACCAGACCGGTCGGATACGCAGTATTTT
CDR3 protein: CSATKPDRSDTQYF